Listed below are T cell receptor beta chains from one sample, sequenced in a study of T-cell memory formation after mild COVID-19. Each CDR3 protein gets one entry after TCRdb re-called the 5' RACE reads with MiXCR. Here the sample spans about 390,000 distinct CDR3 sequences, roughly 21% being singletons. Source material: PBMCs or a T cell subset sorted from them (not recorded which). The source is an adult woman who had mild COVID-19 (a few samples of this study predate the infection). Cell type and time point are not known. CDR3s include the opening cysteine and the closing phenylalanine or tryptophan. The order of the fields is J gene, V gene, D gene, CDR3 length, clone size, CDR3 protein, CDR3 DNA. A D gene is named only where the DNA matches it firmly. Clone size is not always given. Where it is, it says once, few, many or a class for expanded clones.

TRBJ2-4 TRBV7-9 TRBD1 15 . CASSPNPGGRNIQYF TGTGCCAGCAGTCCTAACCCAGGGGGACGAAACATTCAGTACTTC
TRBJ1-2 TRBV18 TRBD1 17 few CASSPGTGAIRSYGYTF TGTGCCAGCTCACCAGGGACAGGCGCCATTCGAAGCTATGGCTACACCTTC
TRBJ1-5 TRBV4-1 . 14 . CASSQDRSGQPQHF TGCGCCAGCAGCCAAGATAGGTCCGGGCAGCCCCAGCATTTT
TRBJ2-3 TRBV20-1 . 12 . CSARTSSDTQYF TGCAGTGCTAGAACTAGCTCAGATACGCAGTATTTT
TRBJ2-1 TRBV24-1 . 11 . CATGRYNEQFF TGTGCCACCGGACGATACAATGAGCAGTTCTTC
TRBJ2-7 TRBV5-5 . 16 few CASSFTLGTPTYEQYF TGTGCCAGCAGCTTTACGTTAGGGACACCAACCTACGAGCAGTACTTC
TRBJ1-5 TRBV25-1 . 14 . CASSEGGSFQPQHF TGTGCCAGCAGTGAAGGAGGGAGTTTTCAGCCCCAGCATTTT
TRBJ2-3 TRBV3-1 . 17 few CASSQKPGNLFPDTQYF TGTGCCAGCAGCCAGAAGCCGGGAAATTTGTTTCCAGATACGCAGTATTTT
TRBJ2-7 TRBV7-6 TRBD1 15 few CASSPTGKGTYEQYF TGTGCCAGCAGCCCGACAGGGAAAGGGACCTACGAGCAGTACTTC
TRBJ2-3 TRBV19 . 12 . CASSTSGDTQYF TGTGCCAGTAGTACCTCGGGAGATACGCAGTATTTT
TRBJ1-2 TRBV19 . 14 few CASSEGGPPYGYTF TGTGCCAGTAGTGAAGGGGGACCTCCCTATGGCTACACCTTC
TRBJ2-7 TRBV10-3 . 11 few CATSGTQEQYF TGTGCCACATCCGGGACACAAGAGCAGTACTTC
TRBJ2-7 TRBV11-2 . 12 . CASSPQEMEQYF TGTGCCAGCAGTCCACAGGAGATGGAGCAGTACTTC
TRBJ1-2 TRBV24-1 TRBD1 15 . CATSDSRTGRYGYTF TGTGCCACCAGTGATTCGAGGACAGGCCGCTATGGCTACACCTTC
TRBJ1-4 TRBV5-1 . 16 few CASSLMIWGTNEKLFF TGCGCCAGCAGCTTGATGATTTGGGGTACTAATGAAAAACTGTTTTTT
TRBJ2-7 TRBV3-1 . 17 . CASSQDWGRARDYEQYF TGTGCCAGCAGCCAAGATTGGGGCCGAGCCAGAGACTACGAGCAGTACTTC
TRBJ1-5 TRBV6-2/TRBV6-3 . 15 few CASSYSITYYQPQHF TGTGCCAGCAGTTACTCGATCACCTATTATCAGCCCCAGCATTTT
TRBJ2-7 TRBV12-3/TRBV12-4 TRBD2 15 many CASSPTSGGSSEQYF TGTGCCAGCAGTCCCACTAGCGGTGGGTCTTCGGAGCAGTACTTC
TRBJ2-5 TRBV9 TRBD2 21 . CASIPRLAGEVLPPNEETQYF TGTGCCAGCATCCCGCGGCTAGCGGGGGAGGTCCTACCCCCTAACGAAGAGACCCAGTACTTC
TRBJ2-5 TRBV20-1 . 16 . CSARETGMIWGETQYF TGCAGTGCTAGAGAAACGGGGATGATATGGGGAGAGACCCAGTACTTC
TRBJ2-3 TRBV20-1 . 14 . CSPYPFMGADTQYF TGCAGCCCGTACCCGTTTATGGGAGCAGATACGCAGTATTTT
TRBJ2-7 TRBV5-1 TRBD1 16 . CASSAIGQGASYEQYF TGCGCCAGCAGCGCCATCGGACAGGGGGCAAGCTACGAGCAGTACTTC
TRBJ1-1 TRBV7-9 TRBD1 14 few CASSENHRGTEAFF TGTGCCAGCAGCGAAAATCACAGGGGAACTGAAGCTTTCTTT
TRBJ2-2 TRBV12-3/TRBV12-4 . 12 many CASSLSPGELFF TGTGCCAGCAGCCTCTCCCCCGGGGAGCTGTTTTTT
TRBJ1-1 TRBV5-1 . 15 . CASSSSTMRNTEAFF TGCGCCAGCAGCTCATCCACCATGAGGAACACTGAAGCTTTCTTT
TRBJ2-6 TRBV4-3 . 16 . CASSQDTQTGANVLTF TGCGCCAGCAGCCAAGATACCCAGACTGGGGCCAACGTCCTGACTTTC
TRBJ1-1 TRBV29-1 . 13 . CSVVGPMNTEAFF TGCAGCGTTGTAGGGCCGATGAACACTGAAGCTTTCTTT
TRBJ2-3 TRBV7-9 TRBD2 16 . CASSTTSGGATDTQYF TGTGCCAGCAGCACAACTAGCGGGGGGGCTACAGATACGCAGTATTTT
TRBJ2-7 TRBV20-1 . 14 . CSARVREVSYEQYF TGCAGTGCTAGAGTCAGGGAAGTCTCCTACGAGCAGTACTTC
TRBJ2-2 TRBV7-3 TRBD2 14 . CASSILAGDGELFF TGTGCCAGCAGCATACTAGCGGGGGACGGGGAGCTGTTTTTT
TRBJ2-5 TRBV18 . 15 many CASSRPAIFAETQYF TGTGCCAGCTCACGCCCGGCCATCTTTGCAGAGACCCAGTACTTC
TRBJ2-1 TRBV12-3/TRBV12-4 TRBD2 20 few CASSPQHLTSGRWSYNEQFF TGTGCCAGCAGTCCCCAACATCTAACTAGCGGGAGATGGTCCTACAATGAGCAGTTCTTC
TRBJ2-1 TRBV7-8 . 15 . CASSFLLVAYNEQFF TGTGCCAGCAGCTTCCTTCTTGTCGCATACAATGAGCAGTTCTTC
TRBJ2-1 TRBV4-2 TRBD2 15 many CASSPGLAEHNEQFF TGTGCCAGCAGCCCGGGACTAGCAGAACACAATGAGCAGTTCTTC
TRBJ2-7 TRBV12-3/TRBV12-4 . 12 few CASSTSGTKQYF TGTGCCAGCAGTACTTCCGGGACCAAGCAGTACTTC
TRBJ1-1 TRBV12-3/TRBV12-4 . 14 few CASSFQLDGTEAFF TGTGCCAGCAGTTTTCAGCTAGACGGAACTGAAGCTTTCTTT
TRBJ2-5 TRBV18 TRBD1 13 many CASSLTGGETQYF TGTGCCAGCTCGCTGACAGGGGGTGAGACCCAGTACTTC
TRBJ1-2 TRBV29-1 . 14 . CSVEGGREDYGYTF TGCAGCGTTGAAGGCGGCAGGGAAGACTATGGCTACACCTTC
TRBJ1-2 TRBV11-2 TRBD1 14 . CASSHRGPMYGYTF TGTGCCAGCAGCCACAGGGGACCTATGTATGGCTACACCTTC
TRBJ1-5 TRBV24-1 . 12 . CATQGAGQPQHF TGTGCCACCCAGGGCGCAGGTCAGCCCCAGCATTTT
TRBJ1-2 TRBV7-2 . 15 once CASSSTTQANYGYTF TGTGCCAGCAGCTCGACTACCCAAGCTAACTATGGCTACACCTTC
TRBJ1-6 TRBV4-3 TRBD1 16 . CASSRGRTGAISPLHF TGCGCCAGCAGCCGGGGAAGGACAGGGGCAATTTCACCCCTCCACTTT
TRBJ2-3 TRBV7-3 TRBD2 18 . CASSSRLAGRNGADTQYF TGTGCCAGCAGCTCCCGACTAGCGGGGCGGAATGGCGCAGATACGCAGTATTTT
TRBJ2-1 TRBV7-2 TRBD1 12 . CASSFGRQGTFF TGTGCCAGCAGCTTCGGACGACAGGGTACGTTCTTC
TRBJ1-2 TRBV5-1 . 13 few CASSLESVYGYTF TGCGCCAGCAGCTTGGAGTCTGTCTATGGCTACACCTTC
TRBJ2-3 TRBV12-3/TRBV12-4 . 11 few CACGLRDTQYF TGTGCCTGTGGGCTAAGAGATACGCAGTATTTT
TRBJ2-1 TRBV7-9 . 14 few CASSLEWLDVEQFF TGTGCCAGCAGCTTAGAGTGGCTAGACGTTGAGCAGTTCTTC
TRBJ2-3 TRBV20-1 TRBD2 15 . CSASIAGEGTDTQYF TGCAGTGCTAGCATAGCGGGAGAGGGGACAGATACGCAGTATTTT
TRBJ2-1 TRBV20-1 TRBD2 14 few CRVFAGGVDNEQFF TGCAGGGTTTTCGCGGGAGGGGTAGACAATGAGCAGTTCTTC
TRBJ2-3 TRBV5-1 . 14 . CASTEGDSTDTQYF TGCGCCAGCACCGAGGGGGATAGCACAGATACGCAGTATTTT
TRBJ2-7 TRBV5-1 TRBD1 13 few CASSADRDYEQYF TGCGCCAGCAGCGCGGACAGGGACTACGAGCAGTACTTC
TRBJ2-5 TRBV6-6 . 16 . CASSYSSLAIQETQYF TGTGCCAGCAGTTACTCGTCATTAGCGATACAAGAGACCCAGTACTTC
TRBJ1-5 TRBV18 . 12 . CASSRADQPQHF TGTGCCAGTTCCAGGGCGGATCAGCCCCAGCATTTT
TRBJ2-7 TRBV11-2 . 13 . CASSTWRGREQYF TGTGCCAGCAGCACTTGGAGGGGGCGCGAGCAGTACTTC
TRBJ2-1 TRBV7-3 TRBD1 13 many CASSLDRVNEQFF TGTGCCAGCAGCTTGGACAGGGTAAATGAGCAGTTCTTC
TRBJ1-5 TRBV29-1 . 13 few CSVAFSPNQPQHF TGCAGCGTTGCGTTCTCCCCGAATCAGCCCCAGCATTTT
TRBJ1-2 TRBV4-1 . 15 . CASSPADNTFYGYTF TGCGCCAGCAGCCCCGCGGACAATACCTTCTATGGCTACACCTTC